One and the same sample provided the 21 T cell receptor beta chains below, sequenced in a study of CD8+CD57+ T cells in acquired aplastic anemia. Investigators profiled TCR beta VDJ and CDR3 from genomic DNA template. TCRdb fed the reads into MiXCR, producing one record per CDR3 protein. Found here are fewer than 250,000 distinct CDR3 sequences, around 46% of them singletons; the top ten hold 6.5% to 8%. All sequencing subjects had displayed CD8+CD57+ cell expansion on flow cytometry. The source material was sorted CD4+, CD8+, or CD8+CD57+ T cells (not recorded which) from PBMCs. The receptors shown here come from a human donor with aplastic anemia.

In its sample, this clonotype was seen many times. This rearrangement joins TRBV11-2 to TRBJ2-3; perhaps TRBD2 as D (5 bases). Trimming stripped 3 bases from V and 0 bases from J, with 13 bases between. The CDR3 has 16 residues. Germline lookup yields CDR1 SGHAT and CDR2 FQNNGV. In DNA form, the CDR3 reads TGTGCCAGCAGCTTCGGACGGGGTTGGAGCACAGATACGCAGTATTTT. It yields the protein CASSFGRGWSTDTQYF.

As to this clonotype: In this CDR3 the conserved last residue, phenylalanine or tryptophan, is missing, so a read error is likely. The gene calls are TRBV10-2 and TRBJ2-7; TRBD1 agrees at 8 bases. The CDR3 consists of 14 residues. CDR1 and CDR2 (germline): WSHSY, SAAADI. Trimming took 8 bases from V and 0 from J; bases not matched to a gene: 6. In nucleotides, the CDR3 is TGCGCCAGCGGCAACAGGGGGAGCTCCTACGAGCAGTACGCC. Its translation is CASGNRGSSYEQYA.

This clonotype was picked up one time. The genes are TRBV20-1 and TRBJ2-5, with TRBD2 matching over 13 bases. This CDR3 has 14 residues. V was clipped by 5 bases and J by 5 bases; unmatched bases: 5. The germline CDR1 and CDR2 sequences are DFQATT and SNEGSKA (reference sequence). CDR3 amino acids: CSAGTSGVIETQYF. For the CDR3, the DNA is TGCAGTGCTGGGACTAGCGGGGTCATTGAGACCCAGTACTTC.

This clonotype has at least ten counts. The chain uses TRBV5-6 and TRBJ1-5; tentative D call: TRBD1 (5 bases). V lost 4 bases and J 6 bases, leaving 14 bases between the germline ends. The CDR3 runs to 14 residues. Germline assignment: CDR1 SGHDT and CDR2 YYEEEE. CDR3 sequence: CASSGWGVGQPQHF. CDR3 nucleotide sequence: TGTGCCAGCAGCGGGTGGGGGGTAGGTCAGCCCCAGCATTTT.

This clonotype occurred a few times. For the CDR3, the DNA is TGTGCCAGCAGTTTGGGAGGGGGTCGATACGAGCAGTACTTC. Protein product: CASSLGGGRYEQYF. The chain joins TRBV12-3 or TRBV12-4 to TRBJ2-7; maybe TRBD2 (7 bases). Trimming stripped 3 bases from V and 4 bases from J, with 13 bases between. CDR3 size: 14 residues.

The CDR3 loop is CASSLSDTSYEQYF. CDR3 in DNA: TGTGCCAGCAGCTTATCCGATACCTCCTACGAGCAGTACTTC. V usage is TRBV7-9 and J usage is TRBJ2-7; D not resolved. The V end lost 2 bases, the J end lost 0 bases, and 8 bases lay between the germline ends. The CDR3 spans 14 residues. CDR1 and CDR2 (germline): SEHNR, FQNEAQ (reference sequence).

This chain links TRBV2 with TRBJ2-7; 9 bases agree with TRBD2. Trimming removed 7 bases from V and 4 bases from J; junction bases left unmatched: 5. CDR1 is SNHLY and CDR2 is FYNNEI in the germline V gene. This CDR3 is built from 13 residues. DNA for the CDR3: TGTGCCAGCATGCTAGCGGGACCTTACGAGCAGTACTTC. As protein: CASMLAGPYEQYF.

Comment on this clonotype: This clone may be a read error of a much larger clone one base away. The V and J genes are TRBV19 and TRBJ2-1; 8 nucleotides align to TRBD1. The length of the CDR3 is 16 residues. V was pared by 11 bases and J by 2 bases, with 14 bases of the junction left unmatched. Germline V gives CDR1 LNHDA, CDR2 SQIVND (reference sequence). The CDR3 protein is CAGSLPTGGPYNEQFF. CDR3 sequence (DNA): TGTGCCGGCAGCCTACCTACAGGGGGACCCTACAATGAGCAGTTCTTC.

As DNA, the CDR3 is TGTGCCAGTACAGTGGGGTCGGGAACTGAAGCTTTCTTT. It translates to CASTVGSGTEAFF. The chain is built from TRBV19 and TRBJ1-1; D is unresolved. The germline V and J ends were trimmed by 7 bases and 5 bases, with 14 bases remaining between them. Germline V gives CDR1 LNHDA, CDR2 SQIVND (reference sequence). The length of the CDR3 is 13 residues. Supplemented by reference TRBV19 and TRBJ1-1, the full variable domain reads DGGITQSPKYLFRKEGQNVTLSCEQNLNHDAMYWYRQDPGQGLRLIYYSQIVNDFQKGDIAEGYSVSREKKESFPLTVTSAQKNPTAFYLCASTVGSGTEAFFGQGTRLTVV.

The DNA of the CDR3 is TGTGCCAGCAGCAACACAAATGGGGGGGATGCTGAAGCTTTCTTT. Encoded protein: CASSNTNGGDAEAFF. The V gene is TRBV7-3, the J gene TRBJ1-1; the D gene is possibly TRBD1 (5 bases). Between the trimmed V and J ends, which lost 5 bases and 6 bases, there was a span of 19 bases. The CDR3 runs 15 residues. CDR1 and CDR2 (germline): SGHTA, FQGTGA. Looking up the rest from reference TRBV7-3 and TRBJ1-1 gives the full variable domain: GAGVSQTPSNKVTEKGKYVELRCDPISGHTALYWYRQSLGQGPEFLIYFQGTGAADDSGLPNDRFFAVRPEGSVSTLKIQRTERGDSAVYLCASSNTNGGDAEAFFGQGTRLTVV.

A note on this clonotype: Since a much larger clone is just one base distant, this may be a read error. CDR3 loop: CASSLAGGALETQYF. CDR3 nucleotides: TGCGCCAGCAGCTTGGCAGGGGGCGCGCTCGAGACCCAGTACTTC. The rearrangement joins TRBV5-1 to TRBJ2-5; TRBD1 agrees at 8 bases. Germline CDR1 SGHRS, CDR2 YFSETQ. This CDR3 is 15 amino acids long. The V gene end was trimmed by 0 bases and the J gene end by 5 bases; junction bases not matched to a gene: 6.

The J gene is TRBJ2-7, the V gene TRBV2, with 11 nucleotides matching TRBD1. V shed 6 bases, J shed 6 bases, and the junction held 7 bases outside the gene matches. There are 14 residues in the CDR3. Germline lookup yields CDR1 SNHLY and CDR2 FYNNEI. The DNA of the CDR3 is TGTGCCAGCAGCAAGACCGGGACAGGGGGCGAGCAGTACTTC. Protein sequence: CASSKTGTGGEQYF.

The genes are TRBV7-8 and TRBJ1-2; 12 bases fit TRBD1. The CDR3 loop spans 14 amino acids. Germline V gene sequence: CDR1 SGHVS, CDR2 FQNEAQ. V was clipped by 5 bases and J by 6 bases; unmatched bases: 4. The CDR3 here is CASSPGTGGDGYTF. The CDR3 nucleotides read TGTGCCAGCAGCCCGGGGACAGGGGGCGATGGCTACACCTTC.

For this clonotype: No DNA is shown, since the ends of the CDR3 on it are uncertain; the CDR3 is the one TCRdb lists. The CDR3 loop is CASSLLYTPYGYTFGSGTQYF. The chain carries TRBV7-2 and TRBJ2-5. Germline CDR1 is SGHTA and CDR2 is FQGNSA. The CDR3 is 21 residues long, counting both termini.

The table lists this clonotype with many counts. The rearrangement joins TRBV20-1 to TRBJ2-2; no firm D call. The V gene's germline CDR1 is DFQATT and CDR2 SNEGSKA (reference sequence). V lost 1 base and J 9 bases, leaving 15 bases between the germline ends. The CDR3 loop spans 14 amino acids. The CDR3 DNA sequence: TGCAGTGCTAGAGCGCCCGATAGGCAGCGGGAGCTGTTTTTT. As protein: CSARAPDRQRELFF.

This clonotype has a count of ten or more. The chain combines TRBV7-9 with TRBJ1-1; weak D call: TRBD1 (5 bases). Trimming stripped 1 base from V and 8 bases from J, with 8 bases between. This CDR3 has 12 residues. Germline V gene data show CDR1 as SEHNR and CDR2 as FQNEAQ (reference sequence). The CDR3 nucleotides are TGTGCCAGCAGCTTAGGTGCAGGGGAAGCTTTCTTT. This codes for CASSLGAGEAFF.

In its sample, this clonotype was seen a few times. V and J are TRBV30 and TRBJ2-1; D might be TRBD1 or TRBD2, each matching 6 bases. The CDR3 runs 14 residues. Germline assignment: CDR1 GTSNPN and CDR2 SVGIG (reference sequence). V was cut by 3 bases and J by 4 bases, with 13 bases left in between. The CDR3 is CAWSAGQEYNEQFF. The CDR3 nucleotides read TGTGCCTGGAGCGCGGGACAAGAATACAATGAGCAGTTCTTC.

This clonotype was found many times. V gene TRBV4-1 combines with J gene TRBJ2-7, with 9 bases identical to TRBD2. There are 15 residues in the CDR3. Germline assignment: CDR1 MGHRA and CDR2 YSYEKL. The V gene end was trimmed by 0 bases and the J gene end by 6 bases; junction bases not matched to a gene: 6. The CDR3 loop reads CASSQDGGGAGEQYF. In DNA, the CDR3 is TGCGCCAGCAGCCAAGATGGCGGGGGGGCGGGCGAGCAGTACTTC.

V gene TRBV7-8 combines with J gene TRBJ2-7, with 10 bases that match TRBD2. In germline, CDR1 is SGHVS, CDR2 FQNEAQ. After removal of 2 bases from V and 3 bases from J, the junction contained 10 bases not matched to a gene. The CDR3 length is 17 residues. CDR3 in amino acids: CASSLRSAGGPYYEQYF. The CDR3 DNA follows: TGTGCCAGCAGCTTACGGTCAGCGGGGGGGCCGTACTACGAGCAGTACTTC.

This clonotype appeared a few times. V is TRBV29-1 and J is TRBJ2-7; D not certain. Germline assignment: CDR1 SQVTM and CDR2 ANQGSEA. The CDR3 is 13 amino acids. V was pared by 4 bases and J by 1 base, with 11 bases between. CDR3 DNA: TGCAGCGTTGCGTACAGCTCATCCTACGAGCAGTACTTC. Amino acids: CSVAYSSSYEQYF.

This chain uses TRBV7-9 with TRBJ1-6, with D maybe TRBD1 (5 bases). This CDR3 spans 15 amino acids. V gave up 8 bases and J gave up 4 bases, with 15 bases separating them. In germline, CDR1 is SEHNR, CDR2 FQNEAQ (reference sequence). This CDR3 reads CASCQGTGYNSPLHF. The CDR3 nucleotides read TGTGCCAGCTGTCAAGGGACGGGTTATAATTCACCCCTCCACTTT.